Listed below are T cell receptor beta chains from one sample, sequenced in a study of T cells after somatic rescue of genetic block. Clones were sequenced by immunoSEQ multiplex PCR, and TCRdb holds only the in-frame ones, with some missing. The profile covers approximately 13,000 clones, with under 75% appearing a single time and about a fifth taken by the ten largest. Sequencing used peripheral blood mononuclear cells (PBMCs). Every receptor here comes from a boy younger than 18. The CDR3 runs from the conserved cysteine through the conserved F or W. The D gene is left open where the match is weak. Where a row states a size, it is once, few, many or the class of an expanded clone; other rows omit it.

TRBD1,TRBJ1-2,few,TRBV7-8,TGTGCCAGCAGTTCAGGGGGGACCTATGGCTACACCTTC,CASSSGGTYGYTF
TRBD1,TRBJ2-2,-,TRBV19,TGTGCCAGTAGTATACGGACAGGGATCGGGGAGCTGTTTTTT,CASSIRTGIGELFF
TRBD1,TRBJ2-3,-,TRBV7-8,TGTGCCAGCAGACGAAACACAGGGGGCACAGATACGCAGTATTTT,CASRRNTGGTDTQYF
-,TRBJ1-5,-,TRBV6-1,TGTGCCAGCATCCCCGTGACAGGTCCAAATCAGCCCCAGCATTTT,CASIPVTGPNQPQHF
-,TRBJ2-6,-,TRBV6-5,TGTGCCACCGTGGATCCCGGCTCTGGGGCCAACGTCCTGACTTTC,CATVDPGSGANVLTF
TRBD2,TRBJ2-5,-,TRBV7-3,TGTGCCAGCAGCCCCCGGACTAGCCTTAGCCCAGAGACCCAGTACTTC,CASSPRTSLSPETQYF
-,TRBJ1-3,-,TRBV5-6,TGTGCCAGCAGCTTGAGGGGAAACACCATATATTTT,CASSLRGNTIYF
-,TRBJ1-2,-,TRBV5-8,TGTGCCAGCAGCTTCTGGACAGCGGCTAACTATGGCTACACCTTC,CASSFWTAANYGYTF
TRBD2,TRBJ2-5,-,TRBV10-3,TGTGCCATCAGTCTAAGGGGACATAGCGGGAGTAGTATGGAGACCCAGTACTTC,CAISLRGHSGSSMETQYF
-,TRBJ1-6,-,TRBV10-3,TGTGCCATCAGGGCCGAACATAATTCACCCCTCCACTTT,CAIRAEHNSPLHF
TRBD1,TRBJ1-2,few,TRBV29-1,TGCAGCGTCCCCGACAGGGCAGTCGACTATGGCTACACCTTC,CSVPDRAVDYGYTF